The clone carrying this T cell receptor beta chain was observed a single time. The target antigen is unknown. This CDR3 has 14 amino acids. Germline V lookup: CDR1 MGHRA, CDR2 YSYEKL. V dropped 3 bases and J dropped 7; count of bases not matched to a gene: 5. Sequenced by immunoSEQ multiplex PCR; TCRdb stores in-frame clones only, minus some. This table has 100,000 to 150,000 clones, about nine tenths appearing once. The data were obtained in a study of T cell responses to AZD1222 COVID-19 vaccine. The study, taken as a whole, reports: Donors were mostly white British, more females; clonal diversity possibly underestimated.

Source: peripheral blood, taken on day 0 of AZD1222 vaccination. This sequence originates from an adult in good health. The chain combines TRBV4-1 with TRBJ2-3; 9 bases line up with TRBD2. Here the CDR3 reads CASSQGGGGYTQYF. The CDR3 bases are TGCGCCAGCAGCCAGGGCGGGGGGGGTTATACGCAGTATTTT.